Sequencing of this TCR beta chain was carried out in a study of T cell responses to AZD1222 COVID-19 vaccine. The CDR3 covers 12 residues. Trimming removed 10 bases at V and 3 bases at J, with 9 bases between. Germline loops: CDR1 SGHTA, CDR2 FQGNSA. Produced via immunoSEQ multiplex PCR; TCRdb's table is partial and in-frame only. In the table there are 80,000 to 95,000 clones, approximately 90% of which are singletons. The rearrangement uses TRBV7-2 and TRBJ1-4; unclear D gene. The source of this sequence is an adult who received the AZD1222 COVID-19 vaccine. The specimen was peripheral blood, collected 28 days after the second AZD1222 dose. CDR3 amino acids: CATTVPNEKLFF. The CDR3 region has the DNA TGTGCCACCACAGTGCCTAATGAAAAACTGTTTTTT. The complete variable domain, with remaining parts taken from reference TRBV7-2 and TRBJ1-4, reads GAGVSQSPSNKVTEKGKDVELRCDPISGHTALYWYRQSLGQGLEFLIYFQGNSAPDKSGLPSDRFSAERTGGSVSTLTIQRTQQEDSAVYLCATTVPNEKLFFGSGTQLSVL.